A single T cell receptor beta chain is shown here with its context. Profiled with immunoSEQ multiplex PCR; TCRdb holds only in-frame clones, not every one. The data show roughly 150,000 clones, approximately 90% seen once. The CDR3 spans 14 residues. Germline trimming cut 4 bases from V and 1 base from J; bases unmatched to any gene: 6. Germline CDR1 is SQVTM and CDR2 is ANQGSEA. The entry originates in a study of T cell responses to AZD1222 COVID-19 vaccine. The sequence derives from an adult in good health. V usage is TRBV29-1 and J usage is TRBJ2-5; 7 bases agree with TRBD1. The sample consisted of peripheral blood, taken on day 0 of AZD1222 vaccination. The CDR3 spells CSVGKGALQETQYF. As DNA, the CDR3 is TGCAGCGTTGGCAAGGGGGCCCTCCAAGAGACCCAGTACTTC.